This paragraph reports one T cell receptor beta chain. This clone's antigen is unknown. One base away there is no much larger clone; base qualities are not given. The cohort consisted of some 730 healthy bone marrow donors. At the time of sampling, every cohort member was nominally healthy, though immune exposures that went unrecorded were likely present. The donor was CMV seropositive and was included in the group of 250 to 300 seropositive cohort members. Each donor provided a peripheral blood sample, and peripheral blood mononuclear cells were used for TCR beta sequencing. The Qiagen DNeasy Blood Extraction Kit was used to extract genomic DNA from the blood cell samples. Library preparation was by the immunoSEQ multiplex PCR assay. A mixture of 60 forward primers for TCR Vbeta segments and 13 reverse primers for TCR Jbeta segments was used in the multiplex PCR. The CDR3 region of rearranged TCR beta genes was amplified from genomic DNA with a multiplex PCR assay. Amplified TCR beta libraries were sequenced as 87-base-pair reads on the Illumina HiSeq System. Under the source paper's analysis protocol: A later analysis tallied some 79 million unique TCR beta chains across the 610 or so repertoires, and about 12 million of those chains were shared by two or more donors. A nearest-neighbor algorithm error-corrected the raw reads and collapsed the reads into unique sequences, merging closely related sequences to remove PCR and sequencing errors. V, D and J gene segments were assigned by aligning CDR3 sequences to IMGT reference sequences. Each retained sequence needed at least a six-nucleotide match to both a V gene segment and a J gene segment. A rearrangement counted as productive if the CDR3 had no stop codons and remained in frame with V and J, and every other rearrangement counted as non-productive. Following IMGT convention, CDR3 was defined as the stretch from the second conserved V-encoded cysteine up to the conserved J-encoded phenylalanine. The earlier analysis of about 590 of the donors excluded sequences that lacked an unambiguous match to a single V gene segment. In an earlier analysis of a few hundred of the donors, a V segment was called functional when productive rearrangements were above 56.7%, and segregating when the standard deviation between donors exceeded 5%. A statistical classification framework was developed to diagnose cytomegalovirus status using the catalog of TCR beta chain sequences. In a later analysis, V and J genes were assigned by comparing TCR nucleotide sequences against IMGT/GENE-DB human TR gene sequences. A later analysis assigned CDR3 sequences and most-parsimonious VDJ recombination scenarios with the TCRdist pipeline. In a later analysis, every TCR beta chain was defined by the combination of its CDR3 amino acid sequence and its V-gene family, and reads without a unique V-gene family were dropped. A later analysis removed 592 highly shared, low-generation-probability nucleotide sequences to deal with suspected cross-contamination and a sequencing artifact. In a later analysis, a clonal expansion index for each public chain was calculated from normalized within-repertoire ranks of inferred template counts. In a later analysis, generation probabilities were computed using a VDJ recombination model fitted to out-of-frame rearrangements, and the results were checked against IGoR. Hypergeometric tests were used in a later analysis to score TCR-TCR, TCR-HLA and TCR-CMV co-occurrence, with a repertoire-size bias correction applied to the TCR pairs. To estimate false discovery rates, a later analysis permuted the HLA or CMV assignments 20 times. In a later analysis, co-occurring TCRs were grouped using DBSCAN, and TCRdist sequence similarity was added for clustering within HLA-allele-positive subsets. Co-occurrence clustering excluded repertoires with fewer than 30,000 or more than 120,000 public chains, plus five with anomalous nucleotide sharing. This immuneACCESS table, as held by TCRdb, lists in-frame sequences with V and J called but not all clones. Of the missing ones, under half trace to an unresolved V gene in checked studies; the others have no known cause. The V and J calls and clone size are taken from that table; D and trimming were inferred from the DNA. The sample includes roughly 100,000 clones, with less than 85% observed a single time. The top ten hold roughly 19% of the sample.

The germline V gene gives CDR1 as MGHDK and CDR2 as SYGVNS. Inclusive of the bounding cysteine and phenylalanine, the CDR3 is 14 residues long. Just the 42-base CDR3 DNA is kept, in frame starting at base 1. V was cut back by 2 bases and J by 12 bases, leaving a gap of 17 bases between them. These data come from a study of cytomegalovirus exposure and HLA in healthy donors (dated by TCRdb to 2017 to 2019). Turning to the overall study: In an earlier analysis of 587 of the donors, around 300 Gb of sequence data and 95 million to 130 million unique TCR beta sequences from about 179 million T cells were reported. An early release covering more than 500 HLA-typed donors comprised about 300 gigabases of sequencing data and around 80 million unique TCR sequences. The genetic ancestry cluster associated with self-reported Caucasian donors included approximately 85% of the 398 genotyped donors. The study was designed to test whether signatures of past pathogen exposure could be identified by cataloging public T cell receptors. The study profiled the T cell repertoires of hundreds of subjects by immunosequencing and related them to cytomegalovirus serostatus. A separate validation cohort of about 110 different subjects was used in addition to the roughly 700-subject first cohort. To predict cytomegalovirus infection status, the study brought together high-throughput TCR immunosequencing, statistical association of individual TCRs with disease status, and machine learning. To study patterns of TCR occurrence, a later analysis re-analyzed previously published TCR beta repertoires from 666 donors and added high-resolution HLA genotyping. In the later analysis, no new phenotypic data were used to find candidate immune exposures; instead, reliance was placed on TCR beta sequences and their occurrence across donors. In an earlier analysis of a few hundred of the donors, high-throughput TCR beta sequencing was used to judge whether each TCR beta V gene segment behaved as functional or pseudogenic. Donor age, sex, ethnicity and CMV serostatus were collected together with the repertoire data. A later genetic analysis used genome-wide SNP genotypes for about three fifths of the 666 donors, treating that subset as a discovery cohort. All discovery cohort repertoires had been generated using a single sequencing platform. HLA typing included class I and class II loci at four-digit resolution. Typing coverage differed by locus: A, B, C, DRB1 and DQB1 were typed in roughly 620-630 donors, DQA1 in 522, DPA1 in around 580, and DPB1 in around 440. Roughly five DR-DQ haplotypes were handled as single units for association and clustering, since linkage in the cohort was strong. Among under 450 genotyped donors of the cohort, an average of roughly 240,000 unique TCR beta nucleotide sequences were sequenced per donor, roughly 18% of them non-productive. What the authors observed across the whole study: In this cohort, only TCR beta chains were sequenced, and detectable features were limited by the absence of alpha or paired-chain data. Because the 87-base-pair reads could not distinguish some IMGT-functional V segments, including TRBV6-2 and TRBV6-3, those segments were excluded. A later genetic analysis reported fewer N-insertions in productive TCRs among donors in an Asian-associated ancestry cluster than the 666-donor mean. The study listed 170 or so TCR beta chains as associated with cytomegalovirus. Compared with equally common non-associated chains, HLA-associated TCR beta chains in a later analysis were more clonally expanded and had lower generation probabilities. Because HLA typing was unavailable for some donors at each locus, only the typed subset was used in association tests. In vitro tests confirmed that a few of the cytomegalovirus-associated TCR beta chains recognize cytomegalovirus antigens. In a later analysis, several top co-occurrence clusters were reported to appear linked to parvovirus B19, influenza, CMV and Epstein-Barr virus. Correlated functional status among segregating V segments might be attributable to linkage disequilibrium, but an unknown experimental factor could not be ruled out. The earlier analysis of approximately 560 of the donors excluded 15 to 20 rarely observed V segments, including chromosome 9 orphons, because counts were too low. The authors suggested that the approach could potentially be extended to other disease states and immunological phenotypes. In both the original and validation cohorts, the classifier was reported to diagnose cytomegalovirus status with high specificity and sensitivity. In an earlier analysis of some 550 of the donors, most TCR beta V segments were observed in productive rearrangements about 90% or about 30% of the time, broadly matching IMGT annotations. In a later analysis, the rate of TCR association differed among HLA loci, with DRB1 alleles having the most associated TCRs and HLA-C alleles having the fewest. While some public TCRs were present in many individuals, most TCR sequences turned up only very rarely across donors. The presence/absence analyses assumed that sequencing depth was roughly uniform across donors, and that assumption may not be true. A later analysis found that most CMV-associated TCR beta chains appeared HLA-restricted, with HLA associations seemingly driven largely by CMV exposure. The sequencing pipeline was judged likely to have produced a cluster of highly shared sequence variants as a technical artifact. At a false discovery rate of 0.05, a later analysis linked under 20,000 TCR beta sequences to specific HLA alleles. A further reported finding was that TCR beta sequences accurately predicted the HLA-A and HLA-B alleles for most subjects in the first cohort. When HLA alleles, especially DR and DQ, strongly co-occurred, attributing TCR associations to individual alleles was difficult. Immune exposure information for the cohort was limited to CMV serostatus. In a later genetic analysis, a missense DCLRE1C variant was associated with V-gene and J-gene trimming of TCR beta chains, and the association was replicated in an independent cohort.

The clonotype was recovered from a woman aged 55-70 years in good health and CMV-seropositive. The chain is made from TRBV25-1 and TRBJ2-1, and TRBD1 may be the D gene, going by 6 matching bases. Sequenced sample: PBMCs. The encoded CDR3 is CASSEGGRTAPQFF. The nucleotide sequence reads TGTGCCAGCAGTGAAGGGGGCAGGACAGCGCCGCAGTTCTTC.